One T cell receptor beta chain is described in this entry. The germline CDR1 and CDR2 sequences are SGHRS and YFSETQ. Germline trimming cut 2 bases from V and 9 bases from J; bases unmatched to any gene: 12. This CDR3 contains 16 residues. The data are from a study of cytomegalovirus exposure and HLA in healthy donors. The PCR made use of 60 Vbeta and 13 Jbeta primers. This table comes from immunoSEQ multiplex PCR, and its TCRdb copy is limited to in-frame clones, with some not included. The sample has about 170,000 clones, roughly 73% seen once. Input material: PBMCs. The clonotype originates from a female donor in good health and CMV-seronegative. The J gene is TRBJ2-1, the V gene TRBV5-1, with 9 bases that match TRBD2. This CDR3 reads CASSFVAGGPSGEQFF. CDR3 coding DNA: TGCGCCAGCAGCTTCGTGGCGGGAGGGCCCTCAGGTGAGCAGTTCTTC.